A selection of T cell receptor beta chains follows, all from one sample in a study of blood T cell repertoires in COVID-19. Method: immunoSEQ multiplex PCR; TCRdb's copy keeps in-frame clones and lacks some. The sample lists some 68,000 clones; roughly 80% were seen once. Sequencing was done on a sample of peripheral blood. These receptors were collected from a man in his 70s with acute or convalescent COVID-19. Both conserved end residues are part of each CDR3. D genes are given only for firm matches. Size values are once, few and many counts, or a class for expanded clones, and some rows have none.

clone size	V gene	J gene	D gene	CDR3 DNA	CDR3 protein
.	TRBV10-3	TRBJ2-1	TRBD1	TGTGCCATCAGAGCCGGGACAGGGGGGAATGAGCAGTTCTTC	CAIRAGTGGNEQFF
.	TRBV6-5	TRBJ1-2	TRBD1	TGTGCCAGCAGTCGAACAGGGGCCTCTAACTATGGCTACACCTTC	CASSRTGASNYGYTF
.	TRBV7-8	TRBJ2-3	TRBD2	TGTGCCAGCAGCTTCCGGACTAGCGGGAGTTACACAGATACGCAGTATTTT	CASSFRTSGSYTDTQYF
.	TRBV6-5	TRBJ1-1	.	TGTGCCAGCATGACCCTCCAGCGCACTGAAGCTTTCTTT	CASMTLQRTEAFF
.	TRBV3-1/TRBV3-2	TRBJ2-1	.	TGTGCCAGCAGAGGGACTAATTCGGGGGGCGATGAGCAGTTCTTC	CASRGTNSGGDEQFF
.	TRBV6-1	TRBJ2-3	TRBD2	TGTGCCAGCAGTGAAAGGGGAGCGGGATCGGTCACAGATACGCAGTATTTT	CASSERGAGSVTDTQYF
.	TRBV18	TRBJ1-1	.	TGTGCCAGCTCTTACACCTCCGGAGACACTGAAGCTTTCTTT	CASSYTSGDTEAFF
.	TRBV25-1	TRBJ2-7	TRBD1	TGTGCCAGCAGTGAATGGGGGACAGGGGATACCTACGAGCAGTACTTC	CASSEWGTGDTYEQYF
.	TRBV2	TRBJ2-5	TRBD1	TGTGCCAGCAGTCGATCCGGGACAGGGGCGAAAGAGACCCAGTACTTC	CASSRSGTGAKETQYF
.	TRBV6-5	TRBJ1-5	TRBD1	TGTGCCAGCAGCGACAGGGTCACTCAGCCCCAGCATTTT	CASSDRVTQPQHF
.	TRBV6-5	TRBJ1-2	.	TGTGCCACCCGCAGTCCGGCGGGCTATGGCTACACCTTC	CATRSPAGYGYTF
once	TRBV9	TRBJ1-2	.	TGTGCCAGCAGCGTAGGTGGGGCGAAACACTATGGCTACACCTTC	CASSVGGAKHYGYTF
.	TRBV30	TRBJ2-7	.	TGTGCCTGGAGTAGCGTCGGACAGTTTTCCTACGAGCAGTACTTC	CAWSSVGQFSYEQYF
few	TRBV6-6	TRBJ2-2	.	TGTGCCAGCAGTTGGGCGACAGAAAACACCGGGGAGCTGTTTTTT	CASSWATENTGELFF
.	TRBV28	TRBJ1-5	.	TGTGCCAGCAGATACGGGGGGCGGGTCAATCAGCCCCAGCATTTT	CASRYGGRVNQPQHF
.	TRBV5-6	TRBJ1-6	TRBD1	TGTGCCAGCAGCTCGGGACAGAATAATTCACCCCTCCACTTT	CASSSGQNNSPLHF
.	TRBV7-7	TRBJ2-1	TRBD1	TGTGCCAGCAGCTTATCGGGACAGGGAAATGAGCAGTTCTTC	CASSLSGQGNEQFF
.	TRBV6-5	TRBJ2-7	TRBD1	TGTGCCAGCAGGTTACCACAGGGGGCGCAGGACGAGCAGTACTTC	CASRLPQGAQDEQYF
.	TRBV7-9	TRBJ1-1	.	TGTGCCAGCAGCGTACTTAGATCAAACACTGAAGCTTTCTTT	CASSVLRSNTEAFF
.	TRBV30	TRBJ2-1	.	TGTGCCTGGGCCGTAGGGACTGGTTACAATGAGCAGTTCTTC	CAWAVGTGYNEQFF
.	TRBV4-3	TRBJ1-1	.	TGCGCCAGCAGCCAAGATTGGGGCGTCAACACTGAAGCTTTCTTT	CASSQDWGVNTEAFF
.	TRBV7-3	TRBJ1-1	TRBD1	TGTGCCAGCAGCTTACGAGACAGGGGGAACACTGAAGCTTTCTTT	CASSLRDRGNTEAFF
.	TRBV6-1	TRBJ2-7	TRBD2	TGTGCCAGCAGTGAAGCGCGGGGGGGGCTGGGCGAGCAGTACTTC	CASSEARGGLGEQYF
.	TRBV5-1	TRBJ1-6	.	TGCGCCAGCGTAGGCGACAGCCTGAATTCACCCCTCCACTTT	CASVGDSLNSPLHF
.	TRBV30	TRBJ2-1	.	TGTGCCTGGAGTGGTGGGAGAACATCCTACAATGAGCAGTTCTTC	CAWSGGRTSYNEQFF
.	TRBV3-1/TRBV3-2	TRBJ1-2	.	TGTGCCAGCAGCCAAGATCTTTGGGCGGGGGCTGGCTACACCTTC	CASSQDLWAGAGYTF